Sequencing of this TCR beta chain was carried out in a study of patients and donors after allogeneic stem cell transplantation. This clonotype was seen many times. Between the trimmed V and J ends, which lost 6 bases and 2 bases, there was a span of 8 bases. The CDR3 covers 14 residues. Per the germline V gene, CDR1 is ENHRY and CDR2 is SYGVKD. TCRdb reprocessed the RT-PCR reads via MiXCR and lists one record per CDR3 protein. The data show approximately 90,000 distinct CDR3 sequences, with 4.5% to 5% seen just once and about 2.5% held by the top ten. The receptor was isolated from a human donor who was either an allogeneic HSCT recipient or a stem cell or donor lymphocyte infusion donor (not recorded which). It is not recorded whose cells these are; they may come from a transplant donor. The sample taken for sequencing was blood, either unsorted or a sorted T cell fraction (not recorded which). V and J are TRBV10-3 and TRBJ1-6, with D maybe TRBD1 (5 bases). The CDR3 nucleotides are TGTGCCATCAGCAGGGATCCCTATAATTCACCCCTCCACTTT. It specifies CAISRDPYNSPLHF.